Following are 22 T cell receptor beta chains from one sample sequenced in a study of blood T cells in healthy people across ages. The use of a sample-barcoded 5' primer and a J-beta primer mix characterized a second PCR of 7 to 11 cycles. TCRdb passed the 5' RACE reads through MiXCR, listing each CDR3 protein once. The sample has roughly 730,000 distinct CDR3 sequences, approximately 60% seen once. The sequencing input was blood. The receptors shown here come from a man aged 35 to 55 in good health.

This chain links TRBV13 with TRBJ2-5; the match to TRBD2 covers 10 bases. The J call may be wrong; the DNA end is better matched by TRBJ2-7. Germline V lookup: CDR1 PRHDT, CDR2 FYEKMQ (reference sequence). This CDR3 has 14 residues. This chain's CDR3 is CASSSSSGSNEQYF. DNA for the CDR3: TGTGCCAGCAGCTCATCTAGCGGGAGTAACGAGCAGTACTTC.

This clonotype was observed a handful of times. The gene calls are TRBV7-2 and TRBJ2-5, with TRBD2 identical over 10 bases. Germline-derived CDR1 and CDR2 are SGHTA and FQGNSA. V dropped 2 bases and J dropped 5; count of bases not matched to a gene: 2. This CDR3 is 14 amino acids long. The chain's CDR3 is CASSLSGGAETQYF. CDR3 DNA sequence: TGTGCCAGCAGCTTAAGCGGGGGGGCCGAGACCCAGTACTTC.

This clonotype has more than one count but fewer than ten. This chain joins TRBV7-2 and TRBJ2-2; TRBD2 matches at 9 bases. The CDR3 is made up of 16 amino acids. Germline V gene sequence: CDR1 SGHTA, CDR2 FQGNSA. Trimming cost V 5 bases and J 0 bases; bases outside gene matches: 4. The CDR3 loop is CASSPWTSANTGELFF. The CDR3, as DNA: TGTGCCAGCAGCCCCTGGACTAGCGCGAACACCGGGGAGCTGTTTTTT.

This clonotype was observed a few times. The chain links TRBV20-1 to TRBJ2-7, with 11 bases identical to TRBD2. V lost 0 bases and J lost 4; bases outside the gene matches: 14. The CDR3 runs 18 residues. The V gene's germline CDR1 is DFQATT and CDR2 SNEGSKA (reference sequence). This chain's CDR3 is CSARDSGPSGGLVYEQYF. The CDR3 DNA follows: TGCAGTGCTAGAGATTCGGGCCCTAGCGGGGGGCTGGTTTACGAGCAGTACTTC.

In its sample, this clonotype was seen a few times. The genes are TRBV5-1 and TRBJ1-2, with 8 bases identical to TRBD1. The germline CDR1 and CDR2 sequences are SGHRS and YFSETQ. The CDR3 runs to 15 residues. The trim removed 4 bases at V and 2 bases at J, leaving 7 bases unmatched. The CDR3 DNA is TGCGCCAGCAGCACGGGACAGGAAGGGAACTATGGCTACACCTTC. Amino acids: CASSTGQEGNYGYTF.

This clonotype showed up just once. The genes are TRBV27 and TRBJ2-1, with TRBD2 identical over 11 bases. Germline V CDR1 and CDR2: MNHEY, SMNVEV (reference sequence). This CDR3 region has 15 residues. The trim removed 7 bases at V and 4 bases at J, leaving 6 bases unmatched. In nucleotides, the CDR3 is TGTGCCAGCACAGAAGGGACTAGCGGATACAATGAGCAGTTCTTC. Residues: CASTEGTSGYNEQFF.

This chain uses TRBV5-6 with TRBJ2-5; the D gene is possibly TRBD2 (6 bases). V lost 4 bases and J lost 11, with 12 bases in between. There are 11 residues in the CDR3. Germline V lookup: CDR1 SGHDT, CDR2 YYEEEE. The CDR3 loop reads CASSRRREQYF. The CDR3, as DNA: TGTGCCAGCAGCCGGCGGAGGGAGCAGTACTTC.

This chain joins TRBV6-1 and TRBJ1-1, with 7 bases that match TRBD1. The V and J ends lost 6 bases and 0 bases, in that order; junction bases with no gene match: 7. Germline assignment: CDR1 MNHNS and CDR2 SASEGT. CDR3 length equals 15 residues. Here the CDR3 reads CASRTTQGMNTEAFF. In nucleotides, the CDR3 is TGTGCCAGCAGAACGACACAGGGGATGAACACTGAAGCTTTCTTT.

There are a few counts of this clonotype. The rearrangement joins TRBV4-1 to TRBJ2-1; TRBD2 matches 9 bases. V trimming: 1 base; J trimming: 9 bases; junction bases outside the gene matches: 4. Germline V gene data show CDR1 as MGHRA and CDR2 as YSYEKL. This CDR3 contains 14 residues. The CDR3 DNA follows: TGCGCCAGCAGCCAAGGACTAGCGGCCGTTGAGCAGTTCTTC. Its protein is CASSQGLAAVEQFF.

The V call is TRBV7-9, the J call TRBJ2-5; 7 bases line up with TRBD1. V was pared by 5 bases and J by 5 bases, with 8 bases of the junction left unmatched. The germline V gene encodes CDR1 SEHNR and CDR2 FQNEAQ (reference sequence). The CDR3 runs to 14 residues. The CDR3 DNA is TGTGCCAGCAGCAGGACAGGAGAAAGGGAGACCCAGTACTTC. Translated: CASSRTGERETQYF.

V usage is TRBV16 and J usage is TRBJ2-7, with D tentatively TRBD2 (5 bases). V lost 6 bases and J 5 bases, leaving 14 bases between the germline ends. This CDR3 region has 13 residues. Per the germline V gene, CDR1 is KGHSY and CDR2 is FQNENV. This chain's CDR3 is CASSPPRRNEQYF. Here the CDR3 DNA reads TGTGCCAGCAGTCCACCGCGGAGGAACGAGCAGTACTTC.

The chain employs TRBV27 and TRBJ2-3; D remains unclear. This CDR3 is built from 14 residues. Deletions cut 3 bases from V and 1 base from J, with 8 bases between. Germline loops: CDR1 MNHEY, CDR2 SMNVEV (reference sequence). CDR3 nucleotides: TGTGCCAGCAGTTTTGATCCGCGCACAGATACGCAGTATTTT. Translated, it gives CASSFDPRTDTQYF.

This clonotype was seen repeatedly, ten times or more. The chain carries TRBV7-3 and TRBJ2-1; a possible D gene is TRBD1 (5 bases). Germline V gene data show CDR1 as SGHTA and CDR2 as FQGTGA. The CDR3 loop spans 15 amino acids. The V end was cut by 5 bases, the J end by 1 base, with 12 bases between. CDR3 loop: CASSPGSVSYNEQFF. The CDR3 DNA sequence: TGTGCCAGCAGCCCAGGGTCGGTGTCCTACAATGAGCAGTTCTTC.

V and J are TRBV28 and TRBJ2-1, with D unresolved. This CDR3 spans 12 amino acids. CDR1 is MDHEN and CDR2 is SYDVKM in the germline V gene. Trimming removed 4 bases at V and 10 bases at J, with 11 bases between. CDR3 sequence reads: CASSSTFREQFF. DNA of the CDR3: TGTGCCAGCAGTTCGACCTTCAGAGAGCAGTTCTTC.

CDR3 sequence: CASSSRTGRDEQYF. The CDR3 nucleotides read TGCGCCAGCAGCTCGAGGACAGGGCGGGACGAGCAGTACTTC. The gene calls are TRBV5-1 and TRBJ2-7; 8 bases line up with TRBD1. Germline CDR1 and CDR2: SGHRS and YFSETQ. The CDR3 runs to 14 residues. Trimming took 3 bases from V and 5 from J; bases not matched to a gene: 7.

The table lists this clonotype with a few counts. The gene calls are TRBV5-1 and TRBJ2-7; D is possibly TRBD1 (8 bases). With 5 bases removed from V and 1 base from J, the gap between germline ends came to 31 bases. Germline CDR1 reads SGHRS; CDR2 reads YFSETQ. The CDR3 loop spans 20 amino acids. CDR3 residues: CASRGLTGRGQEVLSYEQYF. DNA of the CDR3: TGCGCCAGCAGAGGTCTGACGGGGAGGGGACAGGAAGTCCTTTCCTACGAGCAGTACTTC. Based on the CDR3 plus reference TRBV5-1 and TRBJ2-7, the full variable domain is KAGVTQTPRYLIKTRGQQVTLSCSPISGHRSVSWYQQTPGQGLQFLFEYFSETQRNKGNFPGRFSGRQFSNSRSEMNVSTLELGDSALYLCASRGLTGRGQEVLSYEQYFGPGTRLTVT.

V is TRBV4-3 and J is TRBJ2-1, with a weak D call TRBD2 (6 bases). The CDR3 totals 17 residues. The V end lost 0 bases, the J end lost 3 bases, and 15 bases lay between the germline ends. Germline values: CDR1 LGHNA, CDR2 YSLEER. The CDR3 DNA is TGCGCCAGCAGCCAAGATCGGGGAGGAGGCCACTACAATGAGCAGTTCTTC. Its translation: CASSQDRGGGHYNEQFF.

This chain joins TRBV20-1 and TRBJ2-7, with TRBD2 as a possible D gene (5 bases). TRBJ2-4 matches the DNA end more closely, so the J call is doubtful. The germline gives CDR1 DFQATT, CDR2 SNEGSKA (reference sequence). This CDR3 contains 15 residues. CDR3 sequence (DNA): TGCAGTACAATTTTGCCAGCGGACCAAACAAACATTCAGTACTTC. This codes for CSTILPADQTNIQYF.

The chain has TRBV7-9 and TRBJ1-2; a weak D match, TRBD1 (6 bases). Trimming took off 5 bases at V and 4 bases at J, with 11 bases between the two ends. CDR1 is SEHNR, CDR2 FQNEAQ, per germline (reference sequence). This CDR3 contains 13 residues. The CDR3 region has the DNA TGTGCCAGCAGCGGTGGACAGACCTATGGCTACACCTTC. Translated, it gives CASSGGQTYGYTF.

The CDR3 coding sequence is TGCAGCGTTGAAAATCGCCGGACAGTTAGGGAGCAGTTCTTC. It translates to CSVENRRTVREQFF. V usage is TRBV29-1 and J usage is TRBJ2-1; a possible D gene is TRBD1 (6 bases). The V and J ends lost 2 bases and 10 bases respectively, with 18 bases between them. The V gene's germline CDR1 is SQVTM and CDR2 ANQGSEA. This CDR3 is 14 amino acids long.

The chain is built from TRBV27 and TRBJ1-2; maybe TRBD1 (6 bases). Trimming stripped 7 bases from V and 8 bases from J, with 11 bases between. The CDR3 sequence is 11 residues long. Germline V gene sequence: CDR1 MNHEY, CDR2 SMNVEV (reference sequence). The CDR3 bases are TGTGCCAGCAATGGGGGGCTGGGCTACACCTTC. It is translated as CASNGGLGYTF.

Comment on this clonotype: Germline and junction disagree at one end, which may indicate a read error. This chain joins TRBV10-3 and TRBJ2-5; 9 nucleotides align to TRBD2. This CDR3 contains 17 residues. CDR1 and CDR2 (germline): ENHRY, SYGVKD. CDR3: CATSGSVAGGDQETQYF. Here the CDR3 DNA reads TGTGCCACCAGTGGATCTGTCGCGGGGGGGGACCAAGAGACCCAGTACTTC.